The 3 T cell receptor beta chains in this list originate from one sample, sequenced in a study of human T cells and chemical hapten exposure (dated by TCRdb to about 2021). The library was produced with RACE. TCRdb lists the instrument as NextSeq 500. In TCRdb, the public reads were trimmed at Q25 with fastp and aligned with MiXCR, with productive beta chains retained. Each record represents a unique CDR3 protein, reported with the most common genes and DNA among its rows. Recorded for this sample are around 56,000 distinct CDR3 sequences; around 10% of them occurred a single time. Of the sample, around 10% is held by the ten largest clones. Interpreted using the paper, the time point label stands for: pre-sensitization, week 0. The intended sense of this specimen's treatment or condition label: therapeutic diphenylcyclopropenone sensitization with weekly scalp DPC. The source was whole blood, collected in connection with sensitization to the hapten diphenylcyclopropenone (DPC). These receptors all stem from a man aged 40-50 years with alopecia areata. Some clones in this sample may be carry-over from other donors' samples.

A few counts support this clonotype. The J gene is TRBJ2-7, the V gene TRBV5-1, with TRBD1 matching over 7 bases. CDR3 length equals 16 residues. Germline V lookup: CDR1 SGHRS, CDR2 YFSETQ. Trimming removed 0 bases from V and 2 bases from J; junction bases left unmatched: 8. CDR3: CASSLARGTPTYEQYF. CDR3 coding DNA: TGCGCCAGCAGCTTGGCCAGGGGGACGCCTACCTACGAGCAGTACTTC. The entire variable domain, with the rest obtained from reference TRBV5-1 and TRBJ2-7, is as follows: KAGVTQTPRYLIKTRGQQVTLSCSPISGHRSVSWYQQTPGQGLQFLFEYFSETQRNKGNFPGRFSGRQFSNSRSEMNVSTLELGDSALYLCASSLARGTPTYEQYFGPGTRLTVT.

This clonotype was picked up a small number of times. The chain is built from TRBV2 and TRBJ1-5; tentative D call: TRBD1 (6 bases). The CDR3 runs 15 residues. Germline CDR1 is SNHLY and CDR2 is FYNNEI. Between the trimmed V and J ends, which lost 6 bases and 5 bases, there was a span of 17 bases. The CDR3 is CASRTLGGSHQPQHF. The CDR3 coding sequence is TGTGCCAGCAGAACCTTAGGGGGGTCCCATCAGCCCCAGCATTTT.

This clonotype qualifies as medium-sized. The chain uses TRBV20-1 and TRBJ2-7; weak D call: TRBD2 (5 bases). CDR3 size: 17 residues. CDR1 and CDR2 from the germline V gene are DFQATT and SNEGSKA (reference sequence). V was clipped by 5 bases and J by 7 bases, with 30 bases between them. CDR3 region: CSALREEEVTSRGEQYF. Here the CDR3 DNA reads TGCAGTGCTCTCCGCGAGGAGGAGGTCACTAGTCGCGGAGAGCAGTACTTC.